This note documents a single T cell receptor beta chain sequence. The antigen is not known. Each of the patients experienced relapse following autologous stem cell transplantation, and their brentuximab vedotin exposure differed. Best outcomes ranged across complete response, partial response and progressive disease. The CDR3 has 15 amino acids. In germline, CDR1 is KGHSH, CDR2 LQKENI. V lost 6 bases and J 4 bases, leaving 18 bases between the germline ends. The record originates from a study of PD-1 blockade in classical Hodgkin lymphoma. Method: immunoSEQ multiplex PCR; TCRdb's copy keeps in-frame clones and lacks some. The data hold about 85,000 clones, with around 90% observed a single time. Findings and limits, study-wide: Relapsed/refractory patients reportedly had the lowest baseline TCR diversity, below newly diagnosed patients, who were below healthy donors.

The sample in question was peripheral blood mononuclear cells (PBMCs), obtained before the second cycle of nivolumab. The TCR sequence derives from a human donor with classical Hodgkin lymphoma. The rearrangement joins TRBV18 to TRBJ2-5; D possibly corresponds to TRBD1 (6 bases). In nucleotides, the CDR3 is TGTGCCAGCTCCCAAACAGGGATAAAGGGAGAGACCCAGTACTTC. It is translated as CASSQTGIKGETQYF.